This T cell receptor (beta chain) appears in the sequencing data of a study of Ad26.COV2.S vaccination and SARS-CoV-2 variants. Overall study context: The authors gave Ad26.COV2.S intramuscularly, either once or twice 56 days apart. Overall study findings and caveats: From the TCR breadth and depth analyses, total T cell responses may have been underestimated.

Measured with immunoSEQ multiplex PCR; TCRdb has only the in-frame clones, and not every one. The sample has some 350,000 clones, around 83% seen once. The treatment here: 15 to 20 received Ad26.COV2.S at low or high dose, single or two shots; roughly five received placebo; per-sample allocation not given. Following the first vaccine or placebo injection, samples were taken on day 63. An adult of 18-55 years in Boston served as donor. CDR1 is MDHEN and CDR2 is SYDVKM in the germline V gene. V gave up 3 bases and J gave up 0 bases; unmatched junction bases: 1. The CDR3 sequence is 14 residues long. On this clone: Its antigen is currently unknown. In the same sample, other DNA sequences code for this CDR3.

The chain is built from TRBV28 and TRBJ2-7; TRBD2 matches 8 bases. The TCR comes from a person between 18 and 65 years old who received the Ad26.COV2.S COVID-19 vaccine or a placebo. This material consisted of peripheral blood, taken in a trial of Ad26.COV2.S vaccine versus placebo. CDR3 region: CASSLSGSSYEQYF. CDR3 coding DNA: TGTGCCAGCAGTTTGAGCGGGAGCTCCTACGAGCAGTACTTC.